This T cell receptor beta chain was profiled in a study of blood T cell repertoires in COVID-19. V shed 11 bases and J 3 bases; nucleotides not matched to a gene: 14. Germline lookup yields CDR1 SNHLY and CDR2 FYNNEI. The CDR3 has 15 amino acids. Profiling relied on immunoSEQ multiplex PCR, and the TCRdb table lists in-frame clones only, not all of them. The sample gives about 300,000 clones, approximately 89% of which show up once; about 7% is in the top ten. The chain recombines TRBV2 with TRBJ2-3; 7 bases line up with TRBD2. This TCR was sampled from a woman in her 30s who had recovered from COVID-19. The specimen was peripheral blood. CDR3 sequence (DNA): TGTGCCTCCTCAGGCGGGGGTATTAGGACAGATACGCAGTATTTT. It translates to CASSGGGIRTDTQYF.